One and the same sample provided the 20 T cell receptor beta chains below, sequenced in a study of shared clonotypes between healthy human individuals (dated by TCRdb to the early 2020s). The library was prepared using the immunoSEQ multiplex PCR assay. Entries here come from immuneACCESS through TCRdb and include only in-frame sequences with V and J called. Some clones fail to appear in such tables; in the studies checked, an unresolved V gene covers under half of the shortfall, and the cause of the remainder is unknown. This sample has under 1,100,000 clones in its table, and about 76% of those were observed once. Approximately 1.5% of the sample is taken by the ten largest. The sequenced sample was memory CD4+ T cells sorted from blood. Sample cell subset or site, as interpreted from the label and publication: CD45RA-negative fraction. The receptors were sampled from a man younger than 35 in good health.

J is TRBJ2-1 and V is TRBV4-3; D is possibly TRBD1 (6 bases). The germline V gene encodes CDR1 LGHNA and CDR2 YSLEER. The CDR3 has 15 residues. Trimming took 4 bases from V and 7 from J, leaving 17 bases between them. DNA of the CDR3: TGCGCCAGCAGCCCCCCCGGCAAGGGGGAAAATGAGCAGTTCTTC. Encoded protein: CASSPPGKGENEQFF.

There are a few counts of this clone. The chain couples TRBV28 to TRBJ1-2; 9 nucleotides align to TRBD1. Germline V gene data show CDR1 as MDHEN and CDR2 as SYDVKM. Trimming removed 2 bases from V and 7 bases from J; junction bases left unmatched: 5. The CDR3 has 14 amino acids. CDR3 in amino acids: CASSLGQGIRGYTF. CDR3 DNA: TGTGCCAGCAGTTTAGGACAGGGGATCCGTGGCTACACCTTC.

As DNA, the CDR3 is TGCGCCAGCAGCCAAGATACCGGGACTAGTAGGGTAAATGAGCAGTTCTTC. It yields the protein CASSQDTGTSRVNEQFF. This chain links TRBV4-3 with TRBJ2-1; 8 nucleotides agree with TRBD2. The CDR3 runs 17 residues. Losses at the gene ends were 0 bases for V and 7 bases for J; bases not matched to a gene: 11. Germline V gene data show CDR1 as LGHNA and CDR2 as YSLEER.

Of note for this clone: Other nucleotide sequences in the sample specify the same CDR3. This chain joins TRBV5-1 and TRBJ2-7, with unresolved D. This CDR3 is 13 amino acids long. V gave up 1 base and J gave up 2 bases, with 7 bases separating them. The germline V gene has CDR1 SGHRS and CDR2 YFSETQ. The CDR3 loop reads CASSLTGPYEQYF. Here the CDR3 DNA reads TGCGCCAGCAGCTTGACCGGTCCCTACGAGCAGTACTTC. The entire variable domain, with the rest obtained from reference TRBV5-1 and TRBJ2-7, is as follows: KAGVTQTPRYLIKTRGQQVTLSCSPISGHRSVSWYQQTPGQGLQFLFEYFSETQRNKGNFPGRFSGRQFSNSRSEMNVSTLELGDSALYLCASSLTGPYEQYFGPGTRLTVT.

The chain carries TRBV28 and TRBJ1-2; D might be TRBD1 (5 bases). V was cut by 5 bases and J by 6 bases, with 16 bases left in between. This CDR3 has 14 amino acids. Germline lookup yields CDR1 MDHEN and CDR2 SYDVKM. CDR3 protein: CASSQPGAVDGYTF. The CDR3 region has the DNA TGTGCCAGCAGTCAGCCCGGGGCGGTGGATGGCTACACCTTC.

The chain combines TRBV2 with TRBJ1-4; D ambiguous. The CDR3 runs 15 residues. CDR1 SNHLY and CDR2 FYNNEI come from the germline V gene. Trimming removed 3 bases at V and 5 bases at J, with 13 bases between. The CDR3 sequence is CASSEVGSRNEKLFF. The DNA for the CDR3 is TGTGCCAGCAGTGAGGTTGGGTCCCGGAATGAAAAACTGTTTTTT.

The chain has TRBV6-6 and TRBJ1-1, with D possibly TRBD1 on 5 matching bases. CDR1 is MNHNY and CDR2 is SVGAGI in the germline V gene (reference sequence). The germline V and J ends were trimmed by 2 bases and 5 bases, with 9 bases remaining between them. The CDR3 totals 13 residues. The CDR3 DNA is TGTGCCAGCAGTTACCCGGGGGGGACTGAAGCTTTCTTT. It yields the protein CASSYPGGTEAFF.

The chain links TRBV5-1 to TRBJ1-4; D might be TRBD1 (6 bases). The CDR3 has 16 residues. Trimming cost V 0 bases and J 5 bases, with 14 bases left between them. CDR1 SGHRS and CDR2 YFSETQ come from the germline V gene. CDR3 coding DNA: TGCGCCAGCAGCTTGGAGCCACAGGGAGGGAATGAAAAACTGTTTTTT. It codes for CASSLEPQGGNEKLFF.

CDR3 nucleotides: TGTGCCAGCAGTTACAGGGGCCTGAGCTACGAGCAGTACTTC. Translated, it gives CASSYRGLSYEQYF. The chain has TRBV6-5 and TRBJ2-7; a weak D match, TRBD1 (5 bases). The germline V and J ends were trimmed by 2 bases and 3 bases, with 11 bases remaining between them. CDR3 length: 14 amino acids. Germline V gene sequence: CDR1 MNHEY, CDR2 SVGAGI.

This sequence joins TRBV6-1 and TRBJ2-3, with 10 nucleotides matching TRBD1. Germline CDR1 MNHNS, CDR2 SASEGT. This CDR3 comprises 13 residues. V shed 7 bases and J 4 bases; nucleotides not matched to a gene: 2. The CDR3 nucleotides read TGTGCCAGCAAGGACAGGGGGGCAGATACGCAGTATTTT. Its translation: CASKDRGADTQYF.

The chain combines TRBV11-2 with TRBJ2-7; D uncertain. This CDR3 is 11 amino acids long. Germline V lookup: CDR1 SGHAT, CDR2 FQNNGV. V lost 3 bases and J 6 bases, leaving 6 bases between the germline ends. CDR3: CASSFKGEQYF. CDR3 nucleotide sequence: TGTGCCAGCAGCTTCAAGGGCGAGCAGTACTTC.

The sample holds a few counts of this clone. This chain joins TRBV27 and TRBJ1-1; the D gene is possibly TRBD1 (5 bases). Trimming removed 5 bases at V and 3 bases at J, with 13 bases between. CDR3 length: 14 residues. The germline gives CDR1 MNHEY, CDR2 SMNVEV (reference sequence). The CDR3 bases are TGTGCCAGCAGTCTCAGGGTGGTGGACACTGAAGCTTTCTTT. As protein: CASSLRVVDTEAFF.

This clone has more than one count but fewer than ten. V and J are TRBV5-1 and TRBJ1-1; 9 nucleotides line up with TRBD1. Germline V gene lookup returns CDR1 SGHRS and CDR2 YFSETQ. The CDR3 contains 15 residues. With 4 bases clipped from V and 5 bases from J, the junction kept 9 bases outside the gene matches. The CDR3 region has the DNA TGCGCCAGCAGCGCTCAGGACAGGGGTATGACTGAAGCTTTCTTT. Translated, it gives CASSAQDRGMTEAFF.

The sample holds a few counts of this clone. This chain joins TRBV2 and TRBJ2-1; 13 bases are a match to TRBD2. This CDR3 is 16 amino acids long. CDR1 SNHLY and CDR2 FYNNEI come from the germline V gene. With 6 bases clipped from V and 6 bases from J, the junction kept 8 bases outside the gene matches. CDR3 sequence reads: CASRAPGLAGSNEQFF. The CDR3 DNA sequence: TGTGCCAGCAGAGCCCCGGGACTAGCGGGAAGCAATGAGCAGTTCTTC.

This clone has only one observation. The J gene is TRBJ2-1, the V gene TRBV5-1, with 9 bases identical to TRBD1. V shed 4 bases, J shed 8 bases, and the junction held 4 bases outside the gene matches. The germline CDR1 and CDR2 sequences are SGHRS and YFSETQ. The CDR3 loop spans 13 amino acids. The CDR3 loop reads CASSTGGWDEQFF. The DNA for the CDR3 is TGCGCCAGCAGCACAGGGGGCTGGGATGAGCAGTTCTTC.

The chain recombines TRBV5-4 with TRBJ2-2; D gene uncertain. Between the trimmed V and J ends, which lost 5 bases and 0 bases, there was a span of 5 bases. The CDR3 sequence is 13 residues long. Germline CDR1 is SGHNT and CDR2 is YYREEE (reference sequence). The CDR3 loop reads CASRAPNTGELFF. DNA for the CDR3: TGTGCCAGCAGAGCACCGAACACCGGGGAGCTGTTTTTT.

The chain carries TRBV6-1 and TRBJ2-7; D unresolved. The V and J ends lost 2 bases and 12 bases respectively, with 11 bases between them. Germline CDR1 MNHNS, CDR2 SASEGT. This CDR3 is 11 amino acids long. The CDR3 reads CASSENLIWYF. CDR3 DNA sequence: TGTGCCAGCAGTGAAAACCTAATCTGGTACTTC.

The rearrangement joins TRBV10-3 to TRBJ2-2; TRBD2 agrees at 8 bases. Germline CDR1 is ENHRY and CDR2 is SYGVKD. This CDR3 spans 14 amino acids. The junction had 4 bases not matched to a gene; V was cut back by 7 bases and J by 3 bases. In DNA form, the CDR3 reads TGTGCCATCAAACGGGAGGGGGACACCGGGGAGCTGTTTTTT. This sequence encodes CAIKREGDTGELFF.

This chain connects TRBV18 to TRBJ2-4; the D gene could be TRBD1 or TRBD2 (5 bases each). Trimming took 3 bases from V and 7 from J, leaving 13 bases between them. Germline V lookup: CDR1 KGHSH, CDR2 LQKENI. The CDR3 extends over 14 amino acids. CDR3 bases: TGTGCCAGCTCACCGCGAGGGGTCGACAACATTCAGTACTTC. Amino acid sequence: CASSPRGVDNIQYF. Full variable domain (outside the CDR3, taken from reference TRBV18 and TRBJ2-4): NAGVMQNPRHLVRRRGQEARLRCSPMKGHSHVYWYRQLPEEGLKFMVYLQKENIIDESGMPKERFSAEFPKEGPSILRIQQVVRGDSAAYFCASSPRGVDNIQYFGAGTRLSVL.

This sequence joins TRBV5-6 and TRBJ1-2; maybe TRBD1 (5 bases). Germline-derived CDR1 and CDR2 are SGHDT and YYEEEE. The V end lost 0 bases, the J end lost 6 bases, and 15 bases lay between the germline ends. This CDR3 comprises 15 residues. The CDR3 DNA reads TGTGCCAGCAGCTTGGCCGGCAGGGTCAAGAATGGCTACACCTTC. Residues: CASSLAGRVKNGYTF.